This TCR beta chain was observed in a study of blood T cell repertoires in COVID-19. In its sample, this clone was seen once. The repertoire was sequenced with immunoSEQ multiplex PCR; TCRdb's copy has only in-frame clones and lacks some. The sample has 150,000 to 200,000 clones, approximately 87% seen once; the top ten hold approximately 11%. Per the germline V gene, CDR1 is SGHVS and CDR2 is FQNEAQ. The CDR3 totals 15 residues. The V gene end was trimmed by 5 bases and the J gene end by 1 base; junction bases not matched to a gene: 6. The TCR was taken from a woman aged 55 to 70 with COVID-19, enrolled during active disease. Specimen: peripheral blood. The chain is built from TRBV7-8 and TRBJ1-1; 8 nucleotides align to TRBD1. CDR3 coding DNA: TGTGCCAGCAGCGTATACAGGGGGAAGAACACTGAAGCTTTCTTT. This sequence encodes CASSVYRGKNTEAFF.